This T cell receptor (beta chain) was observed in a study of vaccination and CD4 T cells after COVID-19. Study-wide context: Participants were given two doses of BNT162b2 or mRNA-1273 vaccine. In culture, cells were exposed to overlapping spike peptides from SARS-CoV-2, HCoV-NL63, HCoV-OC43 and HCoV-229E.

Time point noted: late sampling 161 to 241 days after vaccination in a few convalescent patients. The treatment denotes: roughly 10-day PBMC culture with coronavirus spike peptide pools or control peptides (ViraFEST assay). On day 3 and again on day 7, fresh IL-2 medium was used to replace half the medium. Remarks on this clonotype: Its antigen is still unknown.

V shed 3 bases, J shed 2 bases, and the junction held 6 bases outside the gene matches. Germline V lookup: CDR1 DFQATT, CDR2 SNEGSKA (reference sequence). The CDR3 has 16 residues. Once obtained from cultured CD4+ T cells, the DNA was sequenced using the Oncomine TCR Beta short-read assay. Investigators obtained genomic DNA by extraction from cultured CD4+ T cells. Each CDR3 protein gets one entry after TCRdb re-called the PCR reads with MiXCR. The sample shows about 15,000 distinct CDR3 sequences, around 47% of them seen only once. This sample comprised CD4+ T cells from blood, cultured in vitro, obtained about 7 months after SARS-CoV-2 vaccination. The sequence came from a human donor who had recovered from COVID-19. J is TRBJ2-3 and V is TRBV20-1, with 12 bases aligning to TRBD2. DNA of the CDR3: TGCAGTGCTAGCGGACTAGCGGGGACCCCCACAGATACGCAGTATTTT. It is translated as CSASGLAGTPTDTQYF.